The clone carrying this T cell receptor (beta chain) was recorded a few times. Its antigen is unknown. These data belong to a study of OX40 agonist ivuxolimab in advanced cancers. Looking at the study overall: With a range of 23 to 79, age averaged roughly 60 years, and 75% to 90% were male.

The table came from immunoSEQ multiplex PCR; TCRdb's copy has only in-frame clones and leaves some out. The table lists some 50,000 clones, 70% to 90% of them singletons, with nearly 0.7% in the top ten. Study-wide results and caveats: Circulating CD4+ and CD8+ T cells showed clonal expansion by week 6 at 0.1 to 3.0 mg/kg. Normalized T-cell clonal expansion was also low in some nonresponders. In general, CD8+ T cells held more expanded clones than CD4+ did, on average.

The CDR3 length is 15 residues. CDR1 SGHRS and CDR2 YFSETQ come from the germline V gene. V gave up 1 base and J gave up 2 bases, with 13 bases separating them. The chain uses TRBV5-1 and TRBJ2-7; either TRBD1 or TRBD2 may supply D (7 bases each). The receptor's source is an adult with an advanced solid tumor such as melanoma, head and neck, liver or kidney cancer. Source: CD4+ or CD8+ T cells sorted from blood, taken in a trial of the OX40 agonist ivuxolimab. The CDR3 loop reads CASSLSSGGAYEQYF. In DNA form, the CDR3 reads TGCGCCAGCAGCTTGTCATCAGGGGGGGCCTACGAGCAGTACTTC.